This T cell receptor (beta chain) was recovered during a study of blood T cells in healthy people across ages. This clonotype was seen a handful of times. The use of a sample-barcoded 5' primer and a J-beta primer mix characterized a second PCR of roughly 6 to 11 cycles. TCRdb re-called the 5' RACE reads with MiXCR, one entry per CDR3 protein. This table holds roughly 680,000 distinct CDR3 sequences, 20% to 25% found once. CDR1 and CDR2 (germline): DFQATT, SNEGSKA (reference sequence). V dropped 0 bases and J dropped 12 bases, with 20 bases sitting between them. The CDR3 is 14 residues long. The genes are TRBV20-1 and TRBJ2-5; a possible D gene is TRBD2 (7 bases). The receptor was isolated from a man between 65 and 80 years old in good health. Specimen: blood. The CDR3 is CSAREGGDTGPKYF. The DNA of the CDR3 is TGCAGTGCTAGAGAAGGGGGGGACACAGGCCCAAAGTACTTC.